This TCR beta chain was observed in a study of regulatory T cells in long-lasting Graves disease. Study at large: Persistent Graves' disease meant over 5 years of antithyroid drugs with positive TSH receptor antibodies.

Specified time point: persistent/refractory GD, antithyroid drugs over 5 years with positive TRAb. With RNA extracted from PBMCs as input, the TCR library was made. Germline CDR1 LNHNV, CDR2 YYDKDF (reference sequence). Trimming removed 0 bases at V and 2 bases at J, with 11 bases between. The CDR3 is 16 residues long. Concerning this clonotype: What it binds is unknown.

Library construction for TCR beta used iRepertoire HTBI primers and Arm-PCR of CDR3 regions. TCRdb re-called the multiplex PCR reads with MiXCR, one entry per CDR3 protein. The sample yields roughly 450,000 distinct CDR3 sequences, around 21% seen once. The study, taken as a whole, reports: Favoring TRBV28, TRBJ1-2 and TRBJ2-5 was a feature seen in persistent disease.

Specimen: peripheral blood mononuclear cells (PBMCs), collected when the disease was refractory, from a patient treated with antithyroid drugs. This chain connects TRBV15 to TRBJ1-5; D remains unclear. The sequence was collected from a female donor with Graves disease. DNA for the CDR3: TGTGCCACCAGCAGAGATGGCCTTGGGGGCAATCAGCCCCAGCATTTT. Translated: CATSRDGLGGNQPQHF.